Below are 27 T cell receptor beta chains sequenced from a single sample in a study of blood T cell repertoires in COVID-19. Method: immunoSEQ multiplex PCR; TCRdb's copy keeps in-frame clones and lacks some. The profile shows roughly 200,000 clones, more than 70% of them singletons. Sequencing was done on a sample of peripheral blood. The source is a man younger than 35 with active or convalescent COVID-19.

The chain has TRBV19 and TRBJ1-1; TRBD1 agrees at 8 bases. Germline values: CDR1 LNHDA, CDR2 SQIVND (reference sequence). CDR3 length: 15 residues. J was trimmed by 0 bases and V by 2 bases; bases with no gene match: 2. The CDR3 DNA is TGTGCCAGTAGTATACCAGGGGGCATGAACACTGAAGCTTTCTTT. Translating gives CASSIPGGMNTEAFF.

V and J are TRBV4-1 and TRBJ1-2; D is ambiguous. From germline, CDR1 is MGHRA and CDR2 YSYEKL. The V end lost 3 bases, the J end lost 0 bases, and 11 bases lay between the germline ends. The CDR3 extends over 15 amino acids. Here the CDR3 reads CASSHERGSNYGYTF. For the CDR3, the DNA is TGCGCCAGCAGCCATGAACGGGGATCTAACTATGGCTACACCTTC.

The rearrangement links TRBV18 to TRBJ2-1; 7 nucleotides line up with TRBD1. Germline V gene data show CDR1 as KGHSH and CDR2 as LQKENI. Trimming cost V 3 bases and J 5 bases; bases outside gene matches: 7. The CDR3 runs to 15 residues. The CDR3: CASSPGLGQDNEQFF. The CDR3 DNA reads TGTGCCAGCTCACCGGGCCTAGGACAGGACAATGAGCAGTTCTTC.

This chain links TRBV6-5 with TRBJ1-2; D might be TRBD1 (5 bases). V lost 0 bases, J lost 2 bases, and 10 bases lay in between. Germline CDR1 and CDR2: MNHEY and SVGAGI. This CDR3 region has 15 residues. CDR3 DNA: TGTGCCAGCAGTTACTCTGCAGGGCAAAACTATGGCTACACCTTC. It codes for CASSYSAGQNYGYTF.

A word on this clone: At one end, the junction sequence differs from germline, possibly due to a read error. The CDR3 reads CASSIADIQNTEAFF. The CDR3 region has the DNA TGTGCCAGCAGCATAGCCGACATACAGAACACTGAAGCTTTCTTT. This rearrangement joins TRBV7-9 to TRBJ1-1; D remains ambiguous. The CDR3 is 15 residues long. Germline CDR1 and CDR2: SEHNR and FQNEAQ (reference sequence).

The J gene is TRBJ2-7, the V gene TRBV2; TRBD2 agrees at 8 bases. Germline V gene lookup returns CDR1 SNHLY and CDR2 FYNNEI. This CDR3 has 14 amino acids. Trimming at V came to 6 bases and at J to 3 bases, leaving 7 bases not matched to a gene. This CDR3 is CASRSAGGLYEQYF. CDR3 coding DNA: TGTGCCAGCAGATCCGCGGGAGGCCTCTACGAGCAGTACTTC.

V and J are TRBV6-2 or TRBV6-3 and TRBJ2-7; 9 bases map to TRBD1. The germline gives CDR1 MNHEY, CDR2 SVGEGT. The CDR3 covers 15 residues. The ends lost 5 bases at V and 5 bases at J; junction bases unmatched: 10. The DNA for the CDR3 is TGTGCCAGCAGTATTATATCGGGACAGGGAAACGAGCAGTACTTC. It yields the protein CASSIISGQGNEQYF.

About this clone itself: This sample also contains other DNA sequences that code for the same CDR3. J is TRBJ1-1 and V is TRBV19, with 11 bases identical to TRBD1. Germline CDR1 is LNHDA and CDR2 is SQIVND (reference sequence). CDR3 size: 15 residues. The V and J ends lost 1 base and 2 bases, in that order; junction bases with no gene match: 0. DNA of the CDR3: TGTGCCAGTAGTATAGGGACAGGGGGCAACACTGAAGCTTTCTTT. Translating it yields CASSIGTGGNTEAFF.

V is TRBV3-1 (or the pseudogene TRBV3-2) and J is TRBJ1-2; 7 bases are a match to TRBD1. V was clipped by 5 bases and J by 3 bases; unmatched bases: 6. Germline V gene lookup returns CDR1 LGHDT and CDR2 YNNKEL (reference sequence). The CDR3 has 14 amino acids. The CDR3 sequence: CASSRQGWDYGYTF. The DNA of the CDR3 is TGTGCCAGCAGCAGACAGGGATGGGACTATGGCTACACCTTC.

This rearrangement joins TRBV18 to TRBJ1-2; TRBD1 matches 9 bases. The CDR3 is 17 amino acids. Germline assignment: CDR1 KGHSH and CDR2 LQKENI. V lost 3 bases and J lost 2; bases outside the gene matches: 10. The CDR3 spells CASSPFGQGRRNYGYTF. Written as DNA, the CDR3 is TGTGCCAGCTCACCTTTTGGACAGGGGAGGAGGAACTATGGCTACACCTTC.

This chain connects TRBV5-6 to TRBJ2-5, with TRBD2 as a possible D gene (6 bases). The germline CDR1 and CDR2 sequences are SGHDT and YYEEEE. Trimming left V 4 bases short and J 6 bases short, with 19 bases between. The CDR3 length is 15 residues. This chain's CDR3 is CASSPWGVGKKTQYF. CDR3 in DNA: TGTGCCAGCAGCCCTTGGGGGGTAGGAAAAAAGACCCAGTACTTC.

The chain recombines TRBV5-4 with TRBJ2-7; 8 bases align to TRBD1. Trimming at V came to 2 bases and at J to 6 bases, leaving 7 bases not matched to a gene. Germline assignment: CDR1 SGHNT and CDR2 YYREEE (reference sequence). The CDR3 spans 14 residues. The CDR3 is CASSFLQGAREQYF. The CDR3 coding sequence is TGTGCCAGCAGCTTCCTTCAGGGGGCTCGCGAGCAGTACTTC.

The CDR3 nucleotides are TGTGCCAGCTCACCACTCCCGGGTTACACAGATACGCAGTATTTT. Its protein is CASSPLPGYTDTQYF. V is TRBV18 and J is TRBJ2-3; D not certain. Germline CDR1 KGHSH, CDR2 LQKENI. The V and J ends lost 1 base and 2 bases respectively, with 10 bases between them. This CDR3 comprises 15 residues.

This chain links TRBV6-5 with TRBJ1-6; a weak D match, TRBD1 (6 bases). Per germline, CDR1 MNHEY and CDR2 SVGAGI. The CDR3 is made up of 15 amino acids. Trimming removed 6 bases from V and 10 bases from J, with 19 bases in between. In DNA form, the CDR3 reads TGTGCCAGCAGCCTGGAGGACAGCCCAACCTCACCCCTCCACTTT. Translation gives CASSLEDSPTSPLHF.

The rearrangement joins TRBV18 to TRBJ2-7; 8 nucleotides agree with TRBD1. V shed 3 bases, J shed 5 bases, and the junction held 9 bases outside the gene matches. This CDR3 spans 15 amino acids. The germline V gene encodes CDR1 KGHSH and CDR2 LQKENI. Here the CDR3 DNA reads TGTGCCAGCTCACCTTACCCCTCGACAGGGGACGAGCAGTACTTC. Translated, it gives CASSPYPSTGDEQYF. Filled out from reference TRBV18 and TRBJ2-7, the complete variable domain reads NAGVMQNPRHLVRRRGQEARLRCSPMKGHSHVYWYRQLPEEGLKFMVYLQKENIIDESGMPKERFSAEFPKEGPSILRIQQVVRGDSAAYFCASSPYPSTGDEQYFGPGTRLTVT.

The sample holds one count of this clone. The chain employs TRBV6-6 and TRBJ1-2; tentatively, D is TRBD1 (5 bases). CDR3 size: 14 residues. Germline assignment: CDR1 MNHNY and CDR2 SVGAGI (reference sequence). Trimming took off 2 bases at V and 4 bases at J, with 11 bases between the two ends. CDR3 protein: CASSYEQGGYGYTF. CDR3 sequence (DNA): TGTGCCAGCAGTTACGAGCAGGGCGGCTATGGCTACACCTTC.

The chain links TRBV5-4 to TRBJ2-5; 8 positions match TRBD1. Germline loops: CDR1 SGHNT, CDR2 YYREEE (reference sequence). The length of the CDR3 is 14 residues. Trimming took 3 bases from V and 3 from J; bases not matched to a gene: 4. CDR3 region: CASSSGQEKETQYF. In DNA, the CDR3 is TGTGCCAGCAGCTCGGGACAGGAGAAAGAGACCCAGTACTTC. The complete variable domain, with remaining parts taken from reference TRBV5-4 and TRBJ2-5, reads ETGVTQSPTHLIKTRGQQVTLRCSSQSGHNTVSWYQQALGQGPQFIFQYYREEENGRGNFPPRFSGLQFPNYSSELNVNALELDDSALYLCASSSGQEKETQYFGPGTRLLVL.

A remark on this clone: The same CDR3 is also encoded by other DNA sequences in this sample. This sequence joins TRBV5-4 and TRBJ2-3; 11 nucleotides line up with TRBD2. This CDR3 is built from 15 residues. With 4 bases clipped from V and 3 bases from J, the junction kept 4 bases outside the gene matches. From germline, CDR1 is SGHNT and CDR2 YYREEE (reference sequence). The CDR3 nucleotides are TGTGCCAGCAGCCGTGGGACTAGCGGAACAGATACGCAGTATTTT. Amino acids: CASSRGTSGTDTQYF.

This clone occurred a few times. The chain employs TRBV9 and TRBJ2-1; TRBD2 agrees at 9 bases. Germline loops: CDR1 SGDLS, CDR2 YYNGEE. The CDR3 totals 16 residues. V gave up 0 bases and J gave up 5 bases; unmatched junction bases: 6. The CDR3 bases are TGTGCCAGCAGCGTAGGGACCAGACTAGCGGACAATGAGCAGTTCTTC. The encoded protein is CASSVGTRLADNEQFF. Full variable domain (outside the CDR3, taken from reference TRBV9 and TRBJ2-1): DSGVTQTPKHLITATGQRVTLRCSPRSGDLSVYWYQQSLDQGLQFLIQYYNGEERAKGNILERFSAQQFPDLHSELNLSSLELGDSALYFCASSVGTRLADNEQFFGPGTRLTVL.

This chain's CDR3 is CASSPTFSGTGHEKLFF. The CDR3 DNA reads as TGTGCCAGCAGCCCGACCTTCTCCGGGACAGGGCATGAAAAACTGTTTTTT. The chain combines TRBV5-6 with TRBJ1-4, with 9 bases that match TRBD1. The V gene end was trimmed by 4 bases and the J gene end by 6 bases; junction bases not matched to a gene: 13. The CDR3 length is 17 residues. The germline V gene has CDR1 SGHDT and CDR2 YYEEEE. The full variable domain, in which reference TRBV5-6 and TRBJ1-4 provide the parts outside the CDR3, is DAGVTQSPTHLIKTRGQQVTLRCSPKSGHDTVSWYQQALGQGPQFIFQYYEEEERQRGNFPDRFSGHQFPNYSSELNVNALLLGDSALYLCASSPTFSGTGHEKLFFGSGTQLSVL.

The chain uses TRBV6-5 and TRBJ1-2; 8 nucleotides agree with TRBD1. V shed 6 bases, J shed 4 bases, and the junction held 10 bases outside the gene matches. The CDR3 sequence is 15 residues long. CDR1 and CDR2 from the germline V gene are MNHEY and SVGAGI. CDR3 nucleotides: TGTGCCAGCAGACCGACAGGGGTTCTAATCTATGGCTACACCTTC. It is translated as CASRPTGVLIYGYTF.

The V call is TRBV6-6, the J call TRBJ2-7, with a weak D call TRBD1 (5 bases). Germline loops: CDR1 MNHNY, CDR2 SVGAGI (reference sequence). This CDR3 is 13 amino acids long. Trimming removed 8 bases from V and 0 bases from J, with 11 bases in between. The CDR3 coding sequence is TGTGCCAGCGAAAGCGACAGCTCCTACGAGCAGTACTTC. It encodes CASESDSSYEQYF.

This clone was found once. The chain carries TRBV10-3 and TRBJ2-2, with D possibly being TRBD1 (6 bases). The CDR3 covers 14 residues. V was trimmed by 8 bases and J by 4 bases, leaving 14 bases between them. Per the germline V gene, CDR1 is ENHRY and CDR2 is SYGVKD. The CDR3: CAIGPGAGTGELFF. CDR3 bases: TGTGCCATCGGCCCAGGGGCAGGCACCGGGGAGCTGTTTTTT.

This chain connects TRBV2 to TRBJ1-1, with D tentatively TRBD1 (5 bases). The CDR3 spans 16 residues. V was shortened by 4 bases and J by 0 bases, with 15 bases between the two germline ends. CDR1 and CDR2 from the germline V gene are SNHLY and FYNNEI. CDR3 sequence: CASSVSGGILNTEAFF. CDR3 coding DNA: TGTGCCAGCAGTGTCTCTGGGGGGATACTGAACACTGAAGCTTTCTTT.

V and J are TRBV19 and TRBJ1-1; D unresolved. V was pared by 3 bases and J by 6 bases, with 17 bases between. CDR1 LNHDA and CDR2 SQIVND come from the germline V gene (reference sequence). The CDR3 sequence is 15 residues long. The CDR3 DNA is TGTGCCAGTAGTATTCGTTCGGCCCTTCGGGCTGAAGCTTTCTTT. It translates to CASSIRSALRAEAFF.

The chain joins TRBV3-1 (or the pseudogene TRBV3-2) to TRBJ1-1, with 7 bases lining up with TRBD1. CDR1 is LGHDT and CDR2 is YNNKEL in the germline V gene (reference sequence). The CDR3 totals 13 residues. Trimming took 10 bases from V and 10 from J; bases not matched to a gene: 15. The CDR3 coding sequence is TGTGCCACCCAGTCTGGACAGGCTCCTAGAGCTTTCTTT. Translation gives CATQSGQAPRAFF.

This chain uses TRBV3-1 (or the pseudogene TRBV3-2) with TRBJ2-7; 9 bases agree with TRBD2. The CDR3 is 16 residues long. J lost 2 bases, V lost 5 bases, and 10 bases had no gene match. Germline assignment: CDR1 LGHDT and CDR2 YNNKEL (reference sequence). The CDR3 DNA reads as TGTGCCAGCAGCGGGTTAGCGGGAGAGTCGGCCTACGAGCAGTACTTC. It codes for CASSGLAGESAYEQYF.